This T cell receptor beta chain was identified during a study of shared clonotypes between healthy human individuals. Germline assignment: CDR1 SGHDN and CDR2 FVKESK. The length of the CDR3 is 14 residues. V lost 3 bases, J lost 3 bases, and 5 bases stayed unmatched. Assay execution proceeded at the deep level. TCRdb's copy holds only in-frame clones and misses some; the assay was immunoSEQ multiplex PCR. The sample lists approximately 840,000 clones, approximately 96% occurring once. Naive CD8 cells comprised CD45RO-negative, CCR7-positively selected cells, excluding terminally differentiated effector memory CD45RA+ cells.

The rearrangement links TRBV14 to TRBJ2-7; TRBD1 matches 7 bases. The sequence came from a man in his thirties or forties in good health. Sequenced material: naive CD8+ T cells sorted from blood. The chain's CDR3 is CASSHLDRDYEQYF. The CDR3 DNA follows: TGTGCCAGCAGCCACCTAGACAGGGACTACGAGCAGTACTTC.